This T cell receptor (beta chain) was captured in a study of cytomegalovirus exposure and HLA in healthy donors. Study-wide background: Later analysis reported that the 120 validation repertoires shared the platform of the 600 to 750 first-cohort repertoires. Whole-study findings and limits: As was reported, the classifier diagnosed cytomegalovirus status with high specificity and sensitivity. Specificity for CMV antigens was confirmed in vitro for a few of the CMV-associated chains. Clusters of TCRs from the first cohort tended to co-occur in the approximately 120 validation repertoires (as a later analysis found).

Sequenced by immunoSEQ multiplex PCR; TCRdb stores in-frame clones only, minus some. The sample lists approximately 180,000 clones; around nine tenths were seen once. CDR1 is LNHDA and CDR2 is SQIVND in the germline V gene (reference sequence). Deletions cut 0 bases from V and 3 bases from J, with 20 bases between. The CDR3 extends over 18 amino acids. As concerns this clone: The antigen remains undetermined.

Sequencing used PBMCs. The sequence was collected from a man aged 18 to 29 in good health and CMV-seropositive. The chain employs TRBV19 and TRBJ1-2, with D unclear. The CDR3 nucleotides read TGTGCCAGTAGTATAGATCGAGTTGTCCTTGAAGAGGACTATGGCTACACCTTC. This sequence encodes CASSIDRVVLEEDYGYTF. Complete variable domain (other parts from reference TRBV19 and TRBJ1-2): DGGITQSPKYLFRKEGQNVTLSCEQNLNHDAMYWYRQDPGQGLRLIYYSQIVNDFQKGDIAEGYSVSREKKESFPLTVTSAQKNPTAFYLCASSIDRVVLEEDYGYTFGSGTRLTVV.